The 10 T cell receptor beta chains listed next were all sequenced from one sample in a study of tumor-infiltrating lymphocytes in primary liver carcinoma. Between roughly 20 and 31 mg of unsorted bulk tissue served as the source from which RNA and DNA were co-extracted. The template, roughly 0.45 ug total RNA, yielded TCR beta cDNA made with a constant-region primer. Modified slightly, ARM-PCR produced TCR beta libraries over three nested multiplex PCR rounds. TRBV1-TRBV30 forward primers and a C-beta reverse primer were used in the first two PCR rounds, which each ran for 9 to 10 cycles. TCRdb ran MiXCR on the multiplex PCR reads and lists one entry per CDR3 protein. The table lists about 29,000 distinct CDR3 sequences, 60% to 85% of them singletons, with roughly a third in the top ten. Sequences were obtained from liver tumor tissue from sampling region 5. Subset: tumor region T5, tumor centre. The receptors derive from a man aged 40-49 years with primary liver carcinoma and hepatitis B virus infection.

On this clonotype: At one of its ends the junction is not consistent with the germline gene, which may arise from a read error. The J gene is TRBJ1-1, the V gene TRBV10-3, with D tentatively TRBD1 (6 bases). The CDR3 is made up of 13 amino acids. Germline V CDR1 and CDR2: ENHRY, SYGVKD. For the CDR3, the DNA is TGTGCCATCAAGGCAGGGGAGAGCACTGATGCTTTCTTT. Translated: CAIKAGESTDAFF.

This clonotype was picked up many times. The gene calls are TRBV30 and TRBJ2-1; 11 nucleotides align to TRBD2. The CDR3 totals 18 residues. Losses at the gene ends were 3 bases for V and 7 bases for J; bases not matched to a gene: 17. Germline assignment: CDR1 GTSNPN and CDR2 SVGIG (reference sequence). The CDR3 protein is CAWRGDTSGSLWSNEQFF. The DNA for the CDR3 is TGTGCCTGGAGAGGGGATACTAGCGGGAGCTTATGGTCGAATGAGCAGTTCTTC. Looking up the rest from reference TRBV30 and TRBJ2-1 gives the full variable domain: SQTIHQWPATLVQPVGSPLSLECTVEGTSNPNLYWYRQAAGRGLQLLFYSVGIGQISSEVPQNLSASRPQDRQFILSSKKLLLSDSGFYLCAWRGDTSGSLWSNEQFFGPGTRLTVL.

The chain is built from TRBV5-5 and TRBJ1-5; D is undetermined. The V and J ends lost 5 bases and 3 bases respectively, with 12 bases between them. This CDR3 region has 14 residues. CDR1 is SGHKS, CDR2 YYEKEE, per germline (reference sequence). The CDR3 sequence: CASSVDGNNQPQHF. Written as DNA, the CDR3 is TGTGCCAGCAGTGTGGATGGGAACAATCAGCCCCAGCATTTT.

Details on this clonotype: A read error may account for a junction end that differs from germline. The rearrangement joins TRBV5-4 to TRBJ2-2; either TRBD1 or TRBD2 may supply D (5 bases each). Germline lookup yields CDR1 SGHNT and CDR2 YYREEE (reference sequence). This CDR3 has 16 residues. The CDR3 reads CAGSLVPGSNTGELLF. The CDR3 DNA follows: TGTGCCGGCAGCTTGGTTCCAGGGTCGAACACCGGGGAGCTGCTTTTT.

A remark on this clonotype: This CDR3 is missing its conserved last phenylalanine or tryptophan, likely due to a read error. This sequence joins TRBV10-3 and TRBJ2-1, with TRBD1 identical over 7 bases. Germline V gives CDR1 ENHRY, CDR2 SYGVKD. J was trimmed by 5 bases and V by 10 bases; bases with no gene match: 5. The CDR3 has 12 residues. In DNA form, the CDR3 reads TGTGCCAGCCGGGACAGCAACAATGAGCAGTTCATC. It encodes CASRDSNNEQFI.

Concerning this clonotype itself: One end of the junction varies from germline; a read error may be responsible. The rearrangement joins TRBV30 to TRBJ2-7; no clear D gene. Germline V gives CDR1 GTSNPN, CDR2 SVGIG (reference sequence). This CDR3 comprises 15 residues. CDR3 amino acids: CVWSVGVSSVYEQYF. As DNA, the CDR3 is TGTGTCTGGAGTGTCGGCGTGAGCTCGGTCTACGAGCAGTACTTC.

Points on this clonotype: At one end the junction does not follow the germline gene, possibly because of a read error. The rearrangement links TRBV10-3 to TRBJ2-7; 16 bases line up with TRBD2. CDR1 is ENHRY, CDR2 SYGVKD, per germline. This CDR3 has 19 residues. In nucleotides, the CDR3 is TGTGTCATCACAAAACGATCGGGACTAGCGGGAGGGTTCCCCTACGAGCAGTACTTC. Translation gives CVITKRSGLAGGFPYEQYF.

Remarks on this clonotype: The CDR3 does not close with the conserved phenylalanine or tryptophan, likely indicating a read error. The chain has TRBV10-3 and TRBJ2-3; D is uncertain. Germline values: CDR1 ENHRY, CDR2 SYGVKD. Deletions cut 0 bases from V and 5 bases from J, with 18 bases between. The CDR3 is 17 amino acids. CDR3 sequence reads: CAISESKNNPLIDTQYI. The CDR3 nucleotides read TGTGCCATCAGTGAGTCCAAGAATAACCCTCTGATAGATACGCAGTATATT.

The chain has TRBV11-2 and TRBJ2-3; no firm D call. The CDR3 extends over 16 amino acids. V lost 5 bases and J lost 12, with 27 bases in between. Germline assignment: CDR1 SGHAT and CDR2 FQNNGV. The DNA of the CDR3 is TGTGCCAGCAGCCGACAACCCATCAACTCCACAGATGCACAGTATTTT. It specifies CASSRQPINSTDAQYF.

To note about this clonotype: The junction differs from germline at one of its ends, possibly a read error. V usage is TRBV11-1 and J usage is TRBJ2-5; D may match TRBD1 or TRBD2 (6 bases each). CDR3 length: 14 amino acids. The germline CDR1 and CDR2 sequences are SGHAT and FQDESV (reference sequence). CDR3 loop: CVSSLSRGQETQYF. CDR3 nucleotides: TGTGTCAGCAGCCTTAGCCGGGGGCAGGAGACCCAGTACTTC.